This T cell receptor beta chain was identified during a study of blood T cell repertoires in COVID-19. About the research overall: Italy, Spain and the United States were the sources of the convalescent and acute COVID-19 samples.

Authors' data handling: Using reference gene primer amplification, nucleated cell counts were estimated. TCRdb's table, derived via immunoSEQ multiplex PCR, lists solely in-frame clones and lacks some. V and J calls and clone size are as listed in that table; D and trimming were resolved from the DNA. Here the sample spans around 210,000 clones, 80% to 90% being singletons. Sequencing was carried out using peripheral blood. The clonotype comes from a human donor in a cohort sampled during active COVID-19.

Written as DNA, the CDR3 is TGTGCCAGCAGCCACGACGGGAACTATGGCTACACCTTC. Translation: CASSHDGNYGYTF. This chain links TRBV6-5 with TRBJ1-2, with D unclear. V lost 6 bases, J lost 2 bases, and 10 bases lay in between. Germline V gene lookup returns CDR1 MNHEY and CDR2 SVGAGI. The CDR3 is 13 residues long.